These 10 T cell receptor beta chains were all obtained from the same sample, sequenced in a study of cytomegalovirus exposure and HLA in healthy donors. Sequencing used immunoSEQ multiplex PCR; TCRdb keeps in-frame clones, though not all of them. The sample holds 200,000 to 300,000 clones; about 90% are singletons and the top ten take 12%. Sample: PBMCs. These receptor sequences come from a man between 18 and 29 years old in good health and CMV-seropositive.

V usage is TRBV4-3 and J usage is TRBJ1-2; D gene uncertain. The V gene lost 0 bases and the J gene lost 4 bases, with 12 bases spanning the gap. The germline V gene has CDR1 LGHNA and CDR2 YSLEER. This CDR3 has 15 amino acids. The CDR3 DNA is TGCGCCAGCAGCCAAGAAGTAGGAAGACTCTATGGCTACACCTTC. This sequence encodes CASSQEVGRLYGYTF.

The V gene is TRBV18, the J gene TRBJ2-3, with TRBD2 matching 9 bases. The V gene's germline CDR1 is KGHSH and CDR2 LQKENI. Losses at the gene ends were 0 bases for V and 2 bases for J; bases not matched to a gene: 3. The CDR3 totals 16 residues. This CDR3 reads CASSPPLAGPTDTQYF. The CDR3 DNA follows: TGTGCCAGCTCACCACCCCTAGCGGGACCCACAGATACGCAGTATTTT.

The chain has TRBV4-1 and TRBJ1-1; D not certain. Deletions cut 1 base from V and 5 bases from J, with 5 bases between. The CDR3 sequence is 12 residues long. CDR1 MGHRA and CDR2 YSYEKL come from the germline V gene. The DNA for the CDR3 is TGCGCCAGCAGCCAAGGGGAGACTGAAGCTTTCTTT. It is translated as CASSQGETEAFF.

V is TRBV5-1 and J is TRBJ1-5, with 8 positions matching TRBD1. Per the germline V gene, CDR1 is SGHRS and CDR2 is YFSETQ. The J segment lost 2 bases and the V segment lost 4 bases, leaving 5 bases of the junction unmatched. The CDR3 loop spans 15 amino acids. Written as DNA, the CDR3 is TGCGCCAGCAGCCCAGGACAGGGCGGCAATCAGCCCCAGCATTTT. Translated, it gives CASSPGQGGNQPQHF.

This clone was seen a single time. The rearrangement joins TRBV7-9 to TRBJ2-3; D unresolved. CDR3 size: 14 residues. In germline, CDR1 is SEHNR, CDR2 FQNEAQ (reference sequence). The V gene lost 3 bases and the J gene lost 2 bases, with 9 bases spanning the gap. The CDR3 sequence is CASSFSTYTDTQYF. For the CDR3, the DNA is TGTGCCAGCAGCTTCTCCACCTACACAGATACGCAGTATTTT. Complete variable domain (other parts from reference TRBV7-9 and TRBJ2-3): DTGVSQNPRHKITKRGQNVTFRCDPISEHNRLYWYRQTLGQGPEFLTYFQNEAQLEKSRLLSDRFSAERPKGSFSTLEIQRTEQGDSAMYLCASSFSTYTDTQYFGPGTRLTVL.

The V and J genes are TRBV11-2 and TRBJ2-2; tentative D call: TRBD2 (5 bases). The CDR3 contains 14 residues. Trimming cost V 3 bases and J 3 bases, with 8 bases left between them. Germline loops: CDR1 SGHAT, CDR2 FQNNGV. CDR3 region: CASSFFSDTGELFF. CDR3 in DNA: TGTGCCAGCAGCTTTTTTAGCGACACCGGGGAGCTGTTTTTT.

Turning to this clone: One junction end disagrees with the germline gene, perhaps due to a read error. The chain combines TRBV11-2 with TRBJ2-5; D uncertain. The CDR3 extends over 11 amino acids. From germline, CDR1 is SGHAT and CDR2 FQNNGV. This chain's CDR3 is CASSLDWTLDF. The CDR3 nucleotides are TGTGCCAGCAGCTTAGATTGGACCCTTGACTTC.

The chain employs TRBV30 and TRBJ2-6, with D perhaps being TRBD1 or TRBD2 (6 bases each). The V gene lost 2 bases and the J gene lost 4 bases, with 9 bases spanning the gap. Germline assignment: CDR1 GTSNPN and CDR2 SVGIG (reference sequence). The CDR3 length is 14 residues. The CDR3 is CAWSWGAGANVLTF. In nucleotides, the CDR3 is TGTGCCTGGAGTTGGGGGGCAGGGGCCAACGTCCTGACTTTC.

The chain has TRBV5-1 and TRBJ2-1; 10 bases map to TRBD2. Germline CDR1 and CDR2: SGHRS and YFSETQ. The CDR3 has 14 residues. V was pared by 6 bases and J by 7 bases, with 7 bases of the junction left unmatched. The CDR3 here is CASMALAGVNEQFF. The CDR3 nucleotides read TGCGCCAGCATGGCCCTAGCGGGAGTTAATGAGCAGTTCTTC.

This clone was seen only once. The chain is built from TRBV29-1 and TRBJ2-7; 8 bases align to TRBD1. Germline-derived CDR1 and CDR2 are SQVTM and ANQGSEA. This CDR3 region has 14 residues. The ends lost 4 bases at V and 4 bases at J; junction bases unmatched: 9. The CDR3 nucleotides read TGCAGCGTTGTAAGTCAGGGGGCGGAGTACGAGCAGTACTTC. Its translation is CSVVSQGAEYEQYF.